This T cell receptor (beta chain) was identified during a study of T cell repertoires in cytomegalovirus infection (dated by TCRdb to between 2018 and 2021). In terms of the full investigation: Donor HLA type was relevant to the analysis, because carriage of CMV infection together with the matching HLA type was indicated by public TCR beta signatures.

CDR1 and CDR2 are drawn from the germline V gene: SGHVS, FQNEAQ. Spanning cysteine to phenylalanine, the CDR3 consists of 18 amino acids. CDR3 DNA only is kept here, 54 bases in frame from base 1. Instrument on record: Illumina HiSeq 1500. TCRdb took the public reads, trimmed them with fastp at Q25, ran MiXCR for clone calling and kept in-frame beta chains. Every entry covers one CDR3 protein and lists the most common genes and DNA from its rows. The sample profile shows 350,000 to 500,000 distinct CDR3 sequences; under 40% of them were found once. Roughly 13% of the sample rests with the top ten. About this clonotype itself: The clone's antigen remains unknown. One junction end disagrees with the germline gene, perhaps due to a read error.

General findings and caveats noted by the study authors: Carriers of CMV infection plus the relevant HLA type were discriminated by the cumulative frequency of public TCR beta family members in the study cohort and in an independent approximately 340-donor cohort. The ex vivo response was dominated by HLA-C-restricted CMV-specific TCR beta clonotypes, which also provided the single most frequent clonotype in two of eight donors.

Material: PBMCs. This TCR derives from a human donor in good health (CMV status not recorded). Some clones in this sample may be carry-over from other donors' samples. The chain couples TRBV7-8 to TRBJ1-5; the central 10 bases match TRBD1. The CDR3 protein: CASSLRDRGRGSNPPPHF. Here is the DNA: TGTGCCAGCAGCCTAAGAGACAGGGGGCGGGGGAGCAATCCGCCCCCGCATTTT. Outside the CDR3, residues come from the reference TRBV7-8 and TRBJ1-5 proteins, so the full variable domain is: GAGVSQSPRYKVAKRGQDVALRCDPISGHVSLFWYQQALGQGPEFLTYFQNEAQLDKSGLPSDRFFAERPEGSVSTLKIQRTQQEDSAVYLCASSLRDRGRGSNPPPHFGDGTRLSIL.